A selection of T cell receptor beta chains follows, all from one sample in a study of blood T cells in healthy people across ages. TCRdb fed the 5' RACE reads into MiXCR, producing one record per CDR3 protein. The sample holds some 730,000 distinct CDR3 sequences, 22% seen once. The sequenced sample was blood. These receptor sequences come from a man in his sixties or seventies in good health. Each CDR3 is given with its conserved first and last residue. The order of the fields is J gene, D gene, clone size, V gene, CDR3 protein, CDR3 DNA. The D gene is left open where the match is weak. Size is omitted from some rows. Given values are once, few, many or a class for expanded clones.

TRBJ1-2 | NA | NA | TRBV7-2 | CASSLESARVVDGYTF | TGTGCCAGCAGCCTAGAAAGTGCCAGGGTAGTCGATGGCTACACCTTC
TRBJ1-2 | NA | few | TRBV14 | CASSHFQGGYYGYTF | TGTGCCAGCAGCCATTTCCAGGGCGGATACTATGGCTACACCTTC
TRBJ2-7 | NA | few | TRBV6-6 | CASSYGGSTGREQYF | TGCGCCAGCAGTTACGGGGGGTCGACAGGGCGCGAGCAGTACTTC
TRBJ2-1 | NA | NA | TRBV6-2/TRBV6-3 | CASSYGAGSEQFF | TGTGCCAGCAGTTATGGGGCGGGGAGTGAGCAGTTCTTC
TRBJ2-1 | TRBD2 | NA | TRBV6-2/TRBV6-3 | CASSPSTSGGQNNEQFF | TGTGCCAGCAGCCCCTCGACTAGCGGGGGGCAAAACAATGAGCAGTTCTTC
TRBJ2-3 | NA | once | TRBV9 | CASSAGGGPDTQYF | TGTGCCAGCAGCGCAGGGGGGGGCCCAGATACGCAGTATTTT
TRBJ2-1 | NA | many | TRBV4-2 | CASSQGSSINEQFF | TGTGCCAGCAGCCAAGGATCCTCAATCAATGAGCAGTTCTTC
TRBJ1-2 | NA | NA | TRBV12-3/TRBV12-4 | CASSVAGTGYGYTF | TGTGCCAGCAGTGTCGCCGGGACCGGCTATGGCTACACCTTC
TRBJ2-1 | NA | NA | TRBV7-8 | CASTRTGNEQFF | TGTGCCAGCACCCGAACGGGTAATGAGCAGTTCTTC
TRBJ1-5 | NA | NA | TRBV12-3/TRBV12-4 | CASSLGRDYSNQPQHF | TGTGCCAGCAGTTTAGGTAGAGACTATAGCAATCAGCCCCAGCATTTT
TRBJ1-1 | NA | NA | TRBV4-3 | CASSRNSQGNTEAFF | TGCGCCAGCAGCCGGAACTCCCAGGGGAATACTGAAGCTTTCTTT
TRBJ2-3 | NA | NA | TRBV12-3/TRBV12-4 | CASREGHSTDTQYF | TGTGCCAGCAGGGAGGGACACAGCACAGATACGCAGTATTTT
TRBJ2-4 | NA | few | TRBV10-3 | CAISELRGEQNIQYF | TGTGCCATCAGTGAGCTCAGGGGGGAGCAAAACATTCAGTACTTC
TRBJ2-7 | NA | NA | TRBV5-5 | CASSLGVSEQYF | TGTGCCAGCAGCTTGGGGGTTAGCGAGCAGTACTTC
TRBJ2-5 | TRBD2 | few | TRBV18 | CASSSGLAETQCF | TGTGCCAGCTCCTCAGGACTAGCTGAGACCCAGTGCTTC
TRBJ2-1 | NA | NA | TRBV5-1 | CASAVAYNEQFF | TGCGCCAGCGCCGTGGCCTACAATGAGCAGTTCTTC
TRBJ1-1 | NA | few | TRBV7-2 | CASSQRRIEMNTEAFF | TGTGCCAGCAGCCAACGCCGTATAGAAATGAACACTGAAGCTTTCTTT
TRBJ1-1 | TRBD1 | NA | TRBV20-1 | CSARAGTGSTEAFF | TGCAGTGCTAGAGCGGGGACAGGGAGTACTGAAGCTTTCTTT
TRBJ2-1 | TRBD1 | few | TRBV6-5 | CASRRQGSDIASNEQFF | TGTGCCAGCAGGAGACAGGGAAGCGATATTGCGAGCAATGAGCAGTTCTTC
TRBJ2-7 | NA | NA | TRBV3-1 | CASSQGRGPYEQYF | TGTGCCAGCAGCCAAGGTCGGGGCCCCTACGAGCAGTACTTC
TRBJ2-5 | NA | few | TRBV12-3/TRBV12-4 | CASQGWPQETQYF | TGTGCCAGCCAGGGGTGGCCACAAGAGACCCAGTACTTC
TRBJ2-7 | NA | once | TRBV4-3 | CASSQAVAGPYEQYF | TGCGCCAGCAGCCAAGCAGTTGCAGGGCCCTACGAGCAGTACTTC
TRBJ2-7 | NA | NA | TRBV14 | CASSRDLAGEISYEQYF | TGTGCCAGCAGCCGAGACCTGGCAGGTGAGATCTCCTACGAGCAGTACTTC
TRBJ2-5 | TRBD2 | few | TRBV10-3 | CAISHIAGGSETQYF | TGTGCCATCAGTCATATAGCGGGGGGTAGTGAGACCCAGTACTTC
TRBJ1-1 | TRBD1 | few | TRBV29-1 | CSVQTGGWTEAFF | TGCAGCGTCCAAACAGGGGGCTGGACTGAAGCTTTCTTT
TRBJ2-2 | NA | NA | TRBV7-2 | CASSLLGGPNTGELFF | TGTGCCAGCAGCTTATTGGGGGGGCCGAACACCGGGGAGCTGTTTTTT
TRBJ1-2 | NA | NA | TRBV10-3 | CAISARTVGGEGYTF | TGTGCCATCAGTGCCCGGACAGTGGGAGGTGAGGGCTACACCTTC
TRBJ1-2 | TRBD1 | NA | TRBV7-2 | CASSAWTGGYYGYTF | TGTGCCAGCAGCGCCTGGACAGGGGGCTACTATGGCTACACCTTC
TRBJ2-4 | NA | NA | TRBV7-2 | CASSLAFGRMDIQYF | TGTGCCAGCAGCTTAGCTTTCGGGAGAATGGACATTCAGTACTTC
TRBJ1-5 | NA | NA | TRBV27 | CASSFRGGSQPQHF | TGTGCCAGCAGTTTTCGGGGGGGCAGCCAGCCCCAGCATTTT
TRBJ2-4 | TRBD2 | NA | TRBV12-3/TRBV12-4 | CASSLGTSGVGDIQYF | TGTGCCAGCAGTTTGGGGACTAGCGGGGTGGGGGACATTCAGTACTTC
TRBJ2-4 | TRBD2 | NA | TRBV29-1 | CSVGTSGGAKNIQYF | TGCAGCGTTGGGACTAGCGGGGGAGCCAAAAACATTCAGTACTTC
TRBJ1-1 | NA | few | TRBV6-5 | CASSDRIRTEAFF | TGTGCCAGCTCGGACAGAATAAGGACTGAAGCTTTCTTT
TRBJ2-5 | NA | many | TRBV5-1 | CASSSRGETQYF | TGCGCCAGCAGCTCCCGTGGGGAGACCCAGTACTTC
TRBJ2-7 | NA | few | TRBV28 | CASSSRSSYEQYF | TGTGCCAGCAGTTCGAGGAGCTCCTACGAGCAGTACTTC
TRBJ1-1 | TRBD1 | few | TRBV9 | CASSVDVRDSLNTEAFF | TGTGCCAGCAGCGTAGATGTTCGGGACAGCTTGAACACTGAAGCTTTCTTT
TRBJ1-5 | TRBD1 | NA | TRBV12-3/TRBV12-4 | CASSDRGYSNQPQHF | TGTGCCAGCAGCGACAGGGGCTATAGCAATCAGCCCCAGCATTTT
TRBJ1-1 | NA | few | TRBV14 | CASSRIIDTEAFF | TGTGCCAGCAGCCGGATTATTGACACTGAAGCTTTCTTT
TRBJ2-5 | NA | once | TRBV5-6 | CASSLLGFGETQYF | TGTGCCAGCAGCCTCCTGGGGTTCGGGGAGACCCAGTACTTC
TRBJ2-4 | NA | NA | TRBV20-1 | CSAREVRGAKNIQYF | TGCAGTGCTAGAGAGGTTAGGGGAGCCAAAAACATTCAGTACTTC
TRBJ1-4 | NA | few | TRBV20-1 | CSAPPRGATSTNEKLFF | TGCAGTGCTCCCCCTCGGGGGGCGACTTCAACTAATGAAAAACTGTTTTTT
TRBJ2-3 | NA | few | TRBV4-1 | CASSQEPSRTDTQYF | TGCGCCAGCAGCCAAGAGCCGAGCCGGACAGATACGCAGTATTTT
TRBJ2-3 | NA | NA | TRBV6-6 | CASRRAGYTDTQYF | TGTGCCAGCAGGAGGGCAGGATACACAGATACGCAGTATTTT
TRBJ2-5 | TRBD2 | many | TRBV27 | CASSLYGGVNQETQYF | TGTGCCAGCAGTTTATACGGGGGGGTGAACCAAGAGACCCAGTACTTC
TRBJ2-5 | NA | many | TRBV29-1 | CSDLLGETQYF | TGCAGCGACCTCCTAGGGGAGACCCAGTACTTC
TRBJ2-1 | TRBD2 | NA | TRBV2 | CASRGTSFGEQFF | TGTGCCAGCAGGGGGACTAGCTTTGGTGAGCAGTTCTTC
TRBJ2-1 | TRBD2 | NA | TRBV20-1 | CSASSKVAGWRGNEQFF | TGCAGTGCTAGTAGTAAGGTAGCGGGATGGCGGGGCAATGAGCAGTTCTTC